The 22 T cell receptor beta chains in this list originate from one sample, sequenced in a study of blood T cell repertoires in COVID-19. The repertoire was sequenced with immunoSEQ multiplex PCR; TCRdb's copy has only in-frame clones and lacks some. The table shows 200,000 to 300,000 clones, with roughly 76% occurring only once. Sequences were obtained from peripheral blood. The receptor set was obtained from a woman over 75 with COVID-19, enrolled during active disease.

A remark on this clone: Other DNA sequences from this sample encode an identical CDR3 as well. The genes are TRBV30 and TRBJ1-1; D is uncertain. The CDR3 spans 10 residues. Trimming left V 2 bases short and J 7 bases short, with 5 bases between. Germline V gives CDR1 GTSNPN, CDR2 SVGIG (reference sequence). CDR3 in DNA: TGTGCCTGGAGTAGAGGTGAAGCTTTCTTT. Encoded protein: CAWSRGEAFF.

The CDR3 region is CASSLRVGETQYF. CDR3 DNA: TGTGCCAGCAGCCTCAGGGTTGGAGAGACCCAGTACTTC. The chain joins TRBV3-1 (or the pseudogene TRBV3-2) to TRBJ2-5; D might be TRBD1 (5 bases). Trimming removed 4 bases from V and 4 bases from J, with 10 bases in between. This CDR3 contains 13 residues. In germline, CDR1 is LGHDT, CDR2 YNNKEL (reference sequence).

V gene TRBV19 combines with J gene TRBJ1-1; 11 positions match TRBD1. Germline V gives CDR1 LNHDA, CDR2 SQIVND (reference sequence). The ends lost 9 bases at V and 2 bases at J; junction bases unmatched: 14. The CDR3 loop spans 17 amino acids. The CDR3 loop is CASARVRDRGTNTEAFF. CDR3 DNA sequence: TGTGCCAGCGCTCGGGTCCGGGACAGGGGGACTAACACTGAAGCTTTCTTT.

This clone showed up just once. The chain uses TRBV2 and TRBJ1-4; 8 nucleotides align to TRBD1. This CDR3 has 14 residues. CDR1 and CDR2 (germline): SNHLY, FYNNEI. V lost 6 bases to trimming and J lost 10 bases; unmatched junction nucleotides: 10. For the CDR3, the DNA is TGTGCCAGCAGCGCACAGGGGGAGGGTAGAAAACTGTTTTTT. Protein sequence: CASSAQGEGRKLFF. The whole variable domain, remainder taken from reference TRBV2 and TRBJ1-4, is EPEVTQTPSHQVTQMGQEVILRCVPISNHLYFYWYRQILGQKVEFLVSFYNNEISEKSEIFDDQFSVERPDGSNFTLKIRSTKLEDSAMYFCASSAQGEGRKLFFGSGTQLSVL.

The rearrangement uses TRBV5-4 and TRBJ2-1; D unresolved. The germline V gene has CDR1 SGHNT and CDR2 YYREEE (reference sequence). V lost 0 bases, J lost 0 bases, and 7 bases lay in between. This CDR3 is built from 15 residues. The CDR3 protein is CASSLDLFSYNEQFF. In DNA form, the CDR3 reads TGTGCCAGCAGCTTGGACTTATTCTCCTACAATGAGCAGTTCTTC.

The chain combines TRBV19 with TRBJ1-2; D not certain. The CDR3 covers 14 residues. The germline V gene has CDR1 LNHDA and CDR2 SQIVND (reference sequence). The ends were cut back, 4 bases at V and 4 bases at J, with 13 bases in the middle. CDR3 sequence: CASSRRAIPYGYTF. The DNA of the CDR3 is TGTGCCAGTAGTAGGCGGGCCATTCCCTATGGCTACACCTTC.

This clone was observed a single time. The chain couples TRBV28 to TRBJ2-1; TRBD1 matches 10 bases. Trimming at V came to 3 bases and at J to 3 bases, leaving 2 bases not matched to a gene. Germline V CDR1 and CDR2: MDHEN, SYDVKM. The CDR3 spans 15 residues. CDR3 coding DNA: TGTGCCAGCAGTTTCTGGACAGGGGGCTACAATGAGCAGTTCTTC. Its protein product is CASSFWTGGYNEQFF.

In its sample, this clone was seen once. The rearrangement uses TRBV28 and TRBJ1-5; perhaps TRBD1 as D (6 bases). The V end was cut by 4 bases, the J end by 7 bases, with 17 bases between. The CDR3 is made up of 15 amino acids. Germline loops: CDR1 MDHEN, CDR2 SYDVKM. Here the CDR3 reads CASSSIRTGRQPQHF. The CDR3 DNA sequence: TGTGCCAGCAGTTCCATAAGAACAGGGAGACAGCCCCAGCATTTT.

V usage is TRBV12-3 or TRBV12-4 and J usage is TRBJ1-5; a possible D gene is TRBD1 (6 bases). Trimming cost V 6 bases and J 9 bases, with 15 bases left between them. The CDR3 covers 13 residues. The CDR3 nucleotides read TGTGCCAGCAGAATTAACAGGGACGCGCCCCAGCATTTT. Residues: CASRINRDAPQHF.

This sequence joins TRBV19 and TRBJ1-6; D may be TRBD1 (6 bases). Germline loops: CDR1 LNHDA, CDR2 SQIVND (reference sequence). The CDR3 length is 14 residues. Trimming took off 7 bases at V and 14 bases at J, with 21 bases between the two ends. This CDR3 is CASTSAGGQPALHF. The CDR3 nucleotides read TGTGCCAGTACCTCGGCGGGGGGCCAACCAGCCCTCCACTTT.

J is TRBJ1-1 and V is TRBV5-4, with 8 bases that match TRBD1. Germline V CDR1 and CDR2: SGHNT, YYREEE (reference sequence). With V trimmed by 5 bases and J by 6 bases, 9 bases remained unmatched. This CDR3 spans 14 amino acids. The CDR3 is CASSYQGARAEAFF. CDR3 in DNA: TGTGCCAGCAGTTACCAGGGGGCGCGAGCTGAAGCTTTCTTT.

CDR3 amino acids: CASSFSDYSYEQYF. For the CDR3, the DNA is TGCGCCAGCAGCTTCTCTGACTACTCCTACGAGCAGTACTTC. The chain recombines TRBV5-1 with TRBJ2-7, with a tentative D call TRBD2 (5 bases). The CDR3 extends over 14 amino acids. CDR1 SGHRS and CDR2 YFSETQ come from the germline V gene. The V and J ends lost 2 bases and 0 bases respectively, with 9 bases between them.

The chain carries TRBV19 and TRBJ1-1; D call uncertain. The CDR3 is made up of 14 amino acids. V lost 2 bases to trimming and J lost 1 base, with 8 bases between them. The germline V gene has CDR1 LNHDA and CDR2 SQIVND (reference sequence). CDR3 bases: TGTGCCAGTAGTATAAGAAGCGCGAACACTGAAGCTTTCTTT. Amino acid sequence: CASSIRSANTEAFF.

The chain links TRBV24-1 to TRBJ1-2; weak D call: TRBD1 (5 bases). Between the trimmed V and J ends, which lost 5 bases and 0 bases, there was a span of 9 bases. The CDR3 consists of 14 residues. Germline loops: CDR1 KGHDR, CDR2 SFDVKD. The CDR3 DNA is TGTGCCACCAGTGGAAGGGGCGCTAACTATGGCTACACCTTC. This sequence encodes CATSGRGANYGYTF.

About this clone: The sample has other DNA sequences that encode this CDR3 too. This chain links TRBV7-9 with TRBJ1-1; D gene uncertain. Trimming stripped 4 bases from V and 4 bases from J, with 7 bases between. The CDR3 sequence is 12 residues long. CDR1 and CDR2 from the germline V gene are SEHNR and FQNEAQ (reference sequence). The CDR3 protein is CASSSAGTEAFF. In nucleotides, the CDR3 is TGTGCCAGCAGCTCGGCGGGCACTGAAGCTTTCTTT.

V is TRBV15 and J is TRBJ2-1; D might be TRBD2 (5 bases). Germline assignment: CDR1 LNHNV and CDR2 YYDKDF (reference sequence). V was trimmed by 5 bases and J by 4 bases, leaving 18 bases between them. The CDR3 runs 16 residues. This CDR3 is CATSEGSLGGYNEQFF. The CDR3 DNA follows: TGTGCCACCAGCGAAGGGTCTCTTGGAGGATACAATGAGCAGTTCTTC.

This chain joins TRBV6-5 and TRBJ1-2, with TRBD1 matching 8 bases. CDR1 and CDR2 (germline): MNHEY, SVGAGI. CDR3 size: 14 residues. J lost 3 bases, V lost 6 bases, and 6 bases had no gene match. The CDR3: CASRRDRTYYGYTF. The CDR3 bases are TGTGCCAGCAGACGGGACAGGACCTACTATGGCTACACCTTC.

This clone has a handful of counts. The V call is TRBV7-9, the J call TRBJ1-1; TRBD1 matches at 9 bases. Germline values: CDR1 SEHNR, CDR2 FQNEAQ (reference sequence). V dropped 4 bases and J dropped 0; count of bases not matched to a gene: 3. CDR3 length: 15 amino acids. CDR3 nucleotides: TGTGCCAGCAGCTCTGGACAGGGGATGAACACTGAAGCTTTCTTT. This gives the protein CASSSGQGMNTEAFF.

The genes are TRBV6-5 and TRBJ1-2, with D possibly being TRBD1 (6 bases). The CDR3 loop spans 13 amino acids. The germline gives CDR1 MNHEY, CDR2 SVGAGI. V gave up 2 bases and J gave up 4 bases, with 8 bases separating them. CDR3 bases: TGTGCCAGCAGTTACGGGACATCCTATGGCTACACCTTC. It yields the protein CASSYGTSYGYTF.

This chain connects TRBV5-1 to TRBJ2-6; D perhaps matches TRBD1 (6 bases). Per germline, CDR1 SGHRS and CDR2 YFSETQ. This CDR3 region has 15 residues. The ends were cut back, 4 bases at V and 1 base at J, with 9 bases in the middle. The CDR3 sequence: CASSRQESGANVLTF. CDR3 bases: TGCGCCAGCAGCCGACAGGAATCTGGGGCCAACGTCCTGACTTTC.

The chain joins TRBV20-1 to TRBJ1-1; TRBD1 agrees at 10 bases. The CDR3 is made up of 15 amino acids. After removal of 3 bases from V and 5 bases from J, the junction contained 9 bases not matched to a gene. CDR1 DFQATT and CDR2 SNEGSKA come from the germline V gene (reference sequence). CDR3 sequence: CSASAGTGEGTEAFF. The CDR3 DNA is TGCAGTGCTAGTGCCGGGACAGGGGAGGGGACTGAAGCTTTCTTT.

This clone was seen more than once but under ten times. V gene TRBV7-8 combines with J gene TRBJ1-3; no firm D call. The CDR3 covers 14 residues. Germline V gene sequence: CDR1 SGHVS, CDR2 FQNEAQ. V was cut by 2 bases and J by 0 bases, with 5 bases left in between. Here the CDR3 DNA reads TGTGCCAGCAGCTTATCCTCCTCTGGAAACACCATATATTTT. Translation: CASSLSSSGNTIYF.